This T cell receptor (beta chain) was obtained from a study of response to subunit inactivated influenza vaccine. One entry per CDR3 protein, called by TCRdb with MiXCR from the RT-PCR reads. The table has 700,000 to 900,000 distinct CDR3 sequences, approximately 21% seen once; the top ten hold roughly 10%. Source: PBMCs from blood, taken around 5 days after vaccination. This TCR came from a man between 45 and 60 years old who received an inactivated influenza vaccine.

The CDR3 spells CASSQVNGGRGPQYF. The CDR3 DNA sequence: TGTGCCAGCAGCCAAGTGAACGGCGGGAGGGGGCCCCAGTACTTC. V is TRBV3-1 and J is TRBJ2-5; TRBD2 matches at 9 bases. After removal of 1 base from V and 9 bases from J, the junction contained 9 bases not matched to a gene. The CDR3 totals 15 residues. Germline V gives CDR1 LGHDT, CDR2 YNNKEL (reference sequence).